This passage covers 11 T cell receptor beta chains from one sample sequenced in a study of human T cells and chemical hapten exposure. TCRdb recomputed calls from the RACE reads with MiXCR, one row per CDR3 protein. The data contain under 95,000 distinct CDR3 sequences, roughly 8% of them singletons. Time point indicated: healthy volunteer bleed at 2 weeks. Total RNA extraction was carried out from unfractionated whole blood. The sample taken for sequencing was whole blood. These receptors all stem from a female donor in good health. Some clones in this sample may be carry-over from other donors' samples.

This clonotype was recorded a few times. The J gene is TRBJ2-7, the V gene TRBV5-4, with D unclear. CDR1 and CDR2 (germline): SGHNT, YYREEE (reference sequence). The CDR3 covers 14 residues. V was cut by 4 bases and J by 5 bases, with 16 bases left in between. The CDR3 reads CASSRAGLRNEQYF. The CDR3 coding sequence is TGTGCCAGCAGCCGGGCCGGGTTGCGCAACGAGCAGTACTTC.

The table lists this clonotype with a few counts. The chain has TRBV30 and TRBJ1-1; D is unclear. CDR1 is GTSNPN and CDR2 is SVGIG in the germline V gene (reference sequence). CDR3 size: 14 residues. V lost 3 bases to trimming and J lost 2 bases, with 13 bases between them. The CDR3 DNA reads TGTGCCTGGAGAGCGGTTCTGCGAAACACTGAAGCTTTCTTT. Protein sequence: CAWRAVLRNTEAFF.

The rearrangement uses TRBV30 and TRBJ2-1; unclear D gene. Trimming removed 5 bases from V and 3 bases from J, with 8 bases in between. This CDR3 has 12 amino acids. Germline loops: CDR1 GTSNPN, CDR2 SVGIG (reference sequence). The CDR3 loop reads CAWRLYYNEQFF. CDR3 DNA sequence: TGTGCCTGGCGACTGTACTACAATGAGCAGTTCTTC.

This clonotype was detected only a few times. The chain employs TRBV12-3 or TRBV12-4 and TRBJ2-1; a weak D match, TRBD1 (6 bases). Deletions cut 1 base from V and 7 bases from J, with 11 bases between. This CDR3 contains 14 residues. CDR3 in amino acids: CASSLEQGENEQFF. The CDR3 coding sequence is TGTGCCAGCAGTTTAGAACAGGGAGAGAATGAGCAGTTCTTC.

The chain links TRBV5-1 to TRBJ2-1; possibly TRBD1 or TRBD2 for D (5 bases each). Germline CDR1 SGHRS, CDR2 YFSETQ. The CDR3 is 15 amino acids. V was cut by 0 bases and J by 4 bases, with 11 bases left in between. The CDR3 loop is CASSLAGLLYNEQFF. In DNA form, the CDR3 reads TGCGCCAGCAGCTTGGCGGGGCTTCTTTACAATGAGCAGTTCTTC. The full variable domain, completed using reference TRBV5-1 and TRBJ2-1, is KAGVTQTPRYLIKTRGQQVTLSCSPISGHRSVSWYQQTPGQGLQFLFEYFSETQRNKGNFPGRFSGRQFSNSRSEMNVSTLELGDSALYLCASSLAGLLYNEQFFGPGTRLTVL.

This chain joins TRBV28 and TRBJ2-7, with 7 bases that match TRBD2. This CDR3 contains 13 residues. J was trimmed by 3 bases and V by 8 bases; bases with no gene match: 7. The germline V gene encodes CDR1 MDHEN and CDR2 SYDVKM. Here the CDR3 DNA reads TGTGCCAGCGGCCGCGGGAGAGACTACGAGCAGTACTTC. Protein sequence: CASGRGRDYEQYF.

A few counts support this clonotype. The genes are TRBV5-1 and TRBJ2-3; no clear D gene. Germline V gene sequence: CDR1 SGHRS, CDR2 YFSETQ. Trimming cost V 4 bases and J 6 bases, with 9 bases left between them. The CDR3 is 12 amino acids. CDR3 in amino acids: CASSLNGDTQYF. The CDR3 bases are TGCGCCAGCAGCCTGAATGGGGATACGCAGTATTTT.

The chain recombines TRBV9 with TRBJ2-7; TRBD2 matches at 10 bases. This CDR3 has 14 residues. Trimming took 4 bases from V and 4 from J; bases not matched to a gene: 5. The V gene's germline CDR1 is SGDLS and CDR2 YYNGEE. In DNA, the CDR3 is TGTGCCAGCAGCCCGAGGACTAGCGGATACGAGCAGTACTTC. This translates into CASSPRTSGYEQYF.

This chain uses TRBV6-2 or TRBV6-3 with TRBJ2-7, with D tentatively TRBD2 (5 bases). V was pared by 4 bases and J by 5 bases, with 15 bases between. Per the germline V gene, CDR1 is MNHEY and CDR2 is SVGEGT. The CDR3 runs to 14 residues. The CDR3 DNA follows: TGTGCCAGCAGTTTGAGGAAAGCGAGGGACGAGCAGTACTTC. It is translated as CASSLRKARDEQYF.

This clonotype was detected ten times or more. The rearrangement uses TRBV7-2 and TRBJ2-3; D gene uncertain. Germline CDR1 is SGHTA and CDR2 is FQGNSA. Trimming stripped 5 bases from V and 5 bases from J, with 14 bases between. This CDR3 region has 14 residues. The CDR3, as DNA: TGTGCCAGCAGCCCGGACCAGGTCGGAGATACGCAGTATTTT. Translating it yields CASSPDQVGDTQYF.

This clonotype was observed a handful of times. CDR3 DNA sequence: TGCGCCAGCAGCCCAGCGGGGCGAGGTATAGATACGCAGTATTTT. This encodes CASSPAGRGIDTQYF. The V and J genes are TRBV4-3 and TRBJ2-3; 7 nucleotides align to TRBD2. V shed 4 bases, J shed 5 bases, and the junction held 9 bases outside the gene matches. The CDR3 extends over 15 amino acids. Germline V lookup: CDR1 LGHNA, CDR2 YSLEER.